Shown below are 27 T cell receptor beta chains from a single sample sequenced in a study of cytomegalovirus exposure and HLA in healthy donors (dated by TCRdb to between 2016 and 2019). Library generation was performed with the immunoSEQ multiplex PCR assay. A mixture of 60 forward primers for TCR Vbeta segments and 13 reverse primers for TCR Jbeta segments was used in the multiplex PCR. In its TCRdb copy, this immuneACCESS table keeps in-frame sequences only and misses some clones. Where compared with another copy, unresolved V genes explain less than half of these, and the others have no known cause. The sample contains 95,000 to 150,000 clones, roughly 80% of them found a single time. The top ten clones comprise 7.5% to 9.5% of the sample. The specimen was PBMCs. These receptors were taken from a female donor in good health and CMV-seropositive.

This clone was observed once. The V gene is TRBV7-3, the J gene TRBJ2-3; 9 positions match TRBD2. Germline loops: CDR1 SGHTA, CDR2 FQGTGA. The CDR3 runs 15 residues. The V gene end was trimmed by 2 bases and the J gene end by 3 bases; junction bases not matched to a gene: 3. The DNA of the CDR3 is TGTGCCAGCAGCTTAGCGGGGGGGAGAACAGATACGCAGTATTTT. This gives the protein CASSLAGGRTDTQYF.

The rearrangement joins TRBV6-5 to TRBJ1-1; a weak D match, TRBD1 (6 bases). Germline V gene data show CDR1 as MNHEY and CDR2 as SVGAGI. The V gene lost 2 bases and the J gene lost 6 bases, with 16 bases spanning the gap. This CDR3 has 15 amino acids. CDR3 sequence reads: CASSYGGAAPSEAFF. The CDR3, as DNA: TGTGCCAGCAGTTACGGGGGGGCGGCCCCTTCTGAAGCTTTCTTT.

The chain recombines TRBV6-5 with TRBJ2-3; D remains unclear. With 2 bases removed from V and 2 bases from J, the gap between germline ends came to 5 bases. CDR3 size: 13 residues. Germline V gene lookup returns CDR1 MNHEY and CDR2 SVGAGI. The DNA of the CDR3 is TGTGCCAGCAGTTACACTTCCACAGATACGCAGTATTTT. Residues: CASSYTSTDTQYF.

V gene TRBV6-5 combines with J gene TRBJ1-6, with TRBD1 matching over 7 bases. The trim removed 2 bases at V and 6 bases at J, leaving 4 bases unmatched. This CDR3 comprises 15 residues. From germline, CDR1 is MNHEY and CDR2 SVGAGI. The CDR3 sequence is CASSYRGPGNSPLHF. The DNA of the CDR3 is TGTGCCAGCAGTTACAGGGGGCCGGGTAATTCACCCCTCCACTTT.

The J gene is TRBJ1-2, the V gene TRBV5-1, with 9 nucleotides matching TRBD1. There are 15 residues in the CDR3. V was clipped by 4 bases and J by 4 bases; unmatched bases: 8. The V gene's germline CDR1 is SGHRS and CDR2 YFSETQ. The CDR3 loop is CASSRKTGGSYGYTF. DNA of the CDR3: TGCGCCAGCAGCCGGAAGACAGGGGGAAGCTATGGCTACACCTTC.

The genes are TRBV5-4 and TRBJ1-2; D gene unclear. V lost 5 bases, J lost 0 bases, and 14 bases lay in between. Per germline, CDR1 SGHNT and CDR2 YYREEE (reference sequence). This CDR3 region has 15 residues. CDR3: CASSKDSQTNYGYTF. The DNA for the CDR3 is TGTGCCAGCAGTAAGGACTCACAGACTAACTATGGCTACACCTTC.

The chain couples TRBV28 to TRBJ1-1, with a possible D match to TRBD1 (6 bases). CDR3 length: 15 amino acids. The germline V gene has CDR1 MDHEN and CDR2 SYDVKM. The V and J ends lost 6 bases and 4 bases respectively, with 18 bases between them. This CDR3 reads CASRTPAQGPTEAFF. As DNA, the CDR3 is TGTGCCAGCAGAACCCCGGCACAGGGTCCCACTGAAGCTTTCTTT.

This clone was counted a few times. J is TRBJ1-2 and V is TRBV5-6, with 10 bases aligning to TRBD1. J was trimmed by 3 bases and V by 3 bases; bases with no gene match: 5. Germline CDR1 reads SGHDT; CDR2 reads YYEEEE. The CDR3 extends over 15 amino acids. CDR3 loop: CASSSGQGGYYGYTF. For the CDR3, the DNA is TGTGCCAGCAGCTCAGGACAGGGGGGATACTATGGCTACACCTTC.

A single count supports this clone. This chain uses TRBV7-3 with TRBJ2-5; a possible D gene is TRBD2 (5 bases). The J call may be faulty, since TRBJ2-7 better matches the DNA end. The germline CDR1 and CDR2 sequences are SGHTA and FQGTGA. The CDR3 consists of 14 residues. The CDR3 protein is CASSQDSSSYEQYF. For the CDR3, the DNA is TGTGCCAGCTCCCAGGACTCGAGCTCCTACGAGCAGTACTTC.

The rearrangement uses TRBV7-3 and TRBJ2-2, with D perhaps matching TRBD1 (6 bases). The CDR3 loop spans 15 amino acids. Germline values: CDR1 SGHTA, CDR2 FQGTGA. The V end was cut by 2 bases, the J end by 4 bases, with 11 bases between. CDR3 loop: CASSLLGTLTGELFF. The CDR3 nucleotides read TGTGCCAGCAGCTTATTGGGGACACTCACCGGGGAGCTGTTTTTT.

In DNA, the CDR3 is TGTGCCAGCAGATTGGGACTTAACACCGGGGAGCTGTTTTTT. Translation: CASRLGLNTGELFF. The chain has TRBV7-3 and TRBJ2-2; perhaps TRBD2 as D (6 bases). This CDR3 contains 14 residues. Germline V gene data show CDR1 as SGHTA and CDR2 as FQGTGA. V dropped 6 bases and J dropped 2 bases, with 10 bases sitting between them.

The genes are TRBV5-1 and TRBJ2-3; possibly TRBD1 for D (5 bases). This CDR3 has 16 residues. Germline loops: CDR1 SGHRS, CDR2 YFSETQ. Trimming shortened V by 4 bases and J by 3 bases, and 18 bases separated the two germline ends. CDR3 amino acids: CASSRLQGLPTDTQYF. In DNA form, the CDR3 reads TGCGCCAGCAGCCGACTCCAGGGTTTACCGACAGATACGCAGTATTTT.

The rearrangement joins TRBV4-3 to TRBJ1-2, with TRBD1 identical over 7 bases. CDR1 and CDR2 (germline): LGHNA, YSLEER. The CDR3 is 16 residues long. The ends lost 0 bases at V and 4 bases at J; junction bases unmatched: 8. CDR3 sequence: CASSQDRAPGGYGYTF. The CDR3 DNA follows: TGCGCCAGCAGCCAAGATCGGGCCCCAGGGGGCTATGGCTACACCTTC.

The CDR3 loop reads CASSSRTGTDTQYF. CDR3 coding DNA: TGTGCCAGCAGCTCCCGGACAGGCACAGATACGCAGTATTTT. The gene calls are TRBV7-2 and TRBJ2-3; D is possibly TRBD1 (6 bases). Germline CDR1 reads SGHTA; CDR2 reads FQGNSA. The CDR3 contains 14 residues. V was trimmed by 4 bases and J by 1 base, leaving 9 bases between them. Full variable domain (remainder filled in from reference TRBV7-2 and TRBJ2-3): GAGVSQSPSNKVTEKGKDVELRCDPISGHTALYWYRQSLGQGLEFLIYFQGNSAPDKSGLPSDRFSAERTGGSVSTLTIQRTQQEDSAVYLCASSSRTGTDTQYFGPGTRLTVL.

The V call is TRBV11-2, the J call TRBJ1-2, with 9 bases fitting TRBD1. The junction had 6 bases not matched to a gene; V was cut back by 2 bases and J by 5 bases. CDR1 and CDR2 from the germline V gene are SGHAT and FQNNGV. The CDR3 covers 15 residues. For the CDR3, the DNA is TGTGCCAGCAGCTTAAGGACAGGGGTTAATTATGGCTACACCTTC. It translates to CASSLRTGVNYGYTF.

The rearrangement uses TRBV5-1 and TRBJ2-5; D gene ambiguous. Germline CDR1 SGHRS, CDR2 YFSETQ. The germline V and J ends were trimmed by 7 bases and 2 bases, with 9 bases remaining between them. This CDR3 has 12 amino acids. CDR3 DNA sequence: TGCGCCAGCGGTCTCGGTCAAGAGACCCAGTACTTC. It yields the protein CASGLGQETQYF.

V is TRBV4-1 and J is TRBJ2-4; 11 bases map to TRBD2. Unmatched junction bases numbered 7, after V lost 1 base and J lost 5 bases. Germline loops: CDR1 MGHRA, CDR2 YSYEKL. CDR3 size: 17 residues. CDR3 DNA: TGCGCCAGCAGCCAAGGAGGTAGCGGGGGGGCCCAAAACATTCAGTACTTC. Translating gives CASSQGGSGGAQNIQYF.

The genes are TRBV9 and TRBJ2-2; the match to TRBD2 covers 10 bases. The CDR3 loop spans 19 amino acids. Germline CDR1 and CDR2: SGDLS and YYNGEE. The V segment lost 2 bases and the J segment 2 bases; nucleotides outside the gene matches: 12. The CDR3: CASSVRTSGVETNTGELFF. The DNA of the CDR3 is TGTGCCAGCAGCGTGAGAACTAGCGGGGTAGAGACCAACACCGGGGAGCTGTTTTTT.

This chain connects TRBV27 to TRBJ1-6; D perhaps matches TRBD1 (6 bases). Per the germline V gene, CDR1 is MNHEY and CDR2 is SMNVEV (reference sequence). The CDR3 sequence is 18 residues long. Trimming removed 7 bases at V and 4 bases at J, with 23 bases between. CDR3 bases: TGTGCCAGCACCAAGGGGCCACAGGGAGCCTCTTATAATTCACCCCTCCACTTT. Encoded protein: CASTKGPQGASYNSPLHF.

This chain uses TRBV30 with TRBJ1-2; no reliable D call. The CDR3 is made up of 11 amino acids. The ends were cut back, 3 bases at V and 6 bases at J, with 8 bases in the middle. Germline CDR1 and CDR2: GTSNPN and SVGIG (reference sequence). The CDR3 DNA follows: TGTGCCTGGAGCGTGAGTGATGGCTACACCTTC. Its translation is CAWSVSDGYTF.

V usage is TRBV15 and J usage is TRBJ1-3; D not certain. V was clipped by 1 base and J by 8 bases, with 9 bases between them. The germline gives CDR1 LNHNV, CDR2 YYDKDF (reference sequence). The CDR3 spans 13 residues. The CDR3 is CATSRGGEDTIYF. The CDR3 DNA reads as TGTGCCACCAGCAGAGGTGGTGAGGACACCATATATTTT.

This clone was counted once. V usage is TRBV30 and J usage is TRBJ1-5, with D possibly being TRBD1 (5 bases). Germline-derived CDR1 and CDR2 are GTSNPN and SVGIG (reference sequence). The CDR3 runs to 13 residues. V lost 0 bases and J lost 7, with 10 bases in between. The CDR3 DNA reads TGTGCCTGGAGTGTAGGGGAAAGGCAGCCCCAGCATTTT. The encoded protein is CAWSVGERQPQHF.

This rearrangement joins TRBV7-2 to TRBJ2-2; no definite D call. The V end was cut by 3 bases, the J end by 4 bases, with 9 bases between. CDR3 length equals 14 residues. In germline, CDR1 is SGHTA, CDR2 FQGNSA. Here the CDR3 reads CASSLLSTTGELFF. The CDR3 nucleotides read TGTGCCAGCAGCTTGCTATCAACCACCGGGGAGCTGTTTTTT.

The V and J genes are TRBV9 and TRBJ2-2; D might be TRBD2 (6 bases). V was pared by 0 bases and J by 2 bases, with 11 bases between. CDR1 and CDR2 from the germline V gene are SGDLS and YYNGEE. The CDR3 has 16 residues. This CDR3 reads CASSVVGGVNTGELFF. The CDR3 bases are TGTGCCAGCAGCGTAGTGGGGGGTGTTAACACCGGGGAGCTGTTTTTT.

The CDR3 region has the DNA TGTGCGAGCGAGGTTATGAACACTGAAGCTTTCTTT. It codes for CASEVMNTEAFF. The chain uses TRBV2 and TRBJ1-1; D gene ambiguous. CDR1 SNHLY and CDR2 FYNNEI come from the germline V gene. There are 12 residues in the CDR3.

V and J are TRBV4-3 and TRBJ1-6; D may be TRBD1 (5 bases). The CDR3 sequence is 14 residues long. Germline CDR1 LGHNA, CDR2 YSLEER. V lost 1 base to trimming and J lost 14 bases, with 15 bases between them. CDR3 amino acids: CASSQGTDRGTLHF. CDR3 sequence (DNA): TGCGCCAGCAGCCAAGGAACAGACAGAGGAACCCTCCACTTT.

Of note for this clone: In the same sample, other DNA sequences code for this CDR3. J is TRBJ1-4 and V is TRBV5-1, with D possibly matching TRBD1 (5 bases). Germline assignment: CDR1 SGHRS and CDR2 YFSETQ. The CDR3 has 14 residues. Trimming left V 4 bases short and J 5 bases short, with 12 bases between. DNA for the CDR3: TGCGCCAGCAGCCTGGGGCAGGGAAATGAAAAACTGTTTTTT. Its translation is CASSLGQGNEKLFF.